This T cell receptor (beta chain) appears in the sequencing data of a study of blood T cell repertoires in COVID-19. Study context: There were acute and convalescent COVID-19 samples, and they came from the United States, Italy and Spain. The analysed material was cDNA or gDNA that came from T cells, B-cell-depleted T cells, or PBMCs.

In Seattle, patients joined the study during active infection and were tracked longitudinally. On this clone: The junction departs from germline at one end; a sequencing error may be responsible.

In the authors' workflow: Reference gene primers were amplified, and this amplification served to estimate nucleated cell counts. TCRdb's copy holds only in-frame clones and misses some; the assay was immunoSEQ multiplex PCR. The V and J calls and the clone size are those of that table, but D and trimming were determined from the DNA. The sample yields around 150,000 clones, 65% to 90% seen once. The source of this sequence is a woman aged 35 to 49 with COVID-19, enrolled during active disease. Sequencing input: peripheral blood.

This CDR3 is CASSSYTGLPDF. The DNA for the CDR3 is TGTGCCAGCAGCTCATATACCGGACTACCCGACTTC. The chain employs TRBV9 and TRBJ2-5; D possibly corresponds to TRBD2 (6 bases). Germline V gene data show CDR1 as SGDLS and CDR2 as YYNGEE. The CDR3 sequence is 12 residues long.